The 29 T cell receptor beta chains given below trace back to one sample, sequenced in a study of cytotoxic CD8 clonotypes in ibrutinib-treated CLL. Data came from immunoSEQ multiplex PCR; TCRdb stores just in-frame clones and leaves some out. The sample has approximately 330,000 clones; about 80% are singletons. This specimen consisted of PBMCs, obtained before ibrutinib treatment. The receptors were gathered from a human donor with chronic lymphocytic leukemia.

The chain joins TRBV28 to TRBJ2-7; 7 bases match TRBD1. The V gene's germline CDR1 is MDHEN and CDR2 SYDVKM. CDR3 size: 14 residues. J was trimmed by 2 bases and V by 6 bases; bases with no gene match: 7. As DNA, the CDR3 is TGTGCCAGCAGACGACAGGGTATTGCCTACGAGCAGTACTTC. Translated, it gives CASRRQGIAYEQYF.

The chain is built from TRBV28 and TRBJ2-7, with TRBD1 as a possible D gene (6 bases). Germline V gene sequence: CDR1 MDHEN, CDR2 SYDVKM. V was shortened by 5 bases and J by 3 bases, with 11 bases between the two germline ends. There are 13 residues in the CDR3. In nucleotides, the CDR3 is TGTGCCAGCAGTCAGGGACATCGCTACGAGCAGTACTTC. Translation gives CASSQGHRYEQYF.

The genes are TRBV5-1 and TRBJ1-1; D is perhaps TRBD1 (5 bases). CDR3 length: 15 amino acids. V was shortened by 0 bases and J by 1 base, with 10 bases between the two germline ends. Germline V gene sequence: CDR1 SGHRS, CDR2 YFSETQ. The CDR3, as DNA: TGCGCCAGCAGCTTGGGTCAGGGAGGGAACACTGAAGCTTTCTTT. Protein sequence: CASSLGQGGNTEAFF.

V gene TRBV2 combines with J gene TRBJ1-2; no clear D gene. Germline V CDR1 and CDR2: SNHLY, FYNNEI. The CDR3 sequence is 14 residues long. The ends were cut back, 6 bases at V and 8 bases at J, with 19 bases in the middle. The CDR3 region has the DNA TGTGCCAGCAGGCGGGAAGGGAACCTTCGGGGCTACACCTTC. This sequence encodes CASRREGNLRGYTF.

CDR3 residues: CASSQGRSYEQYF. CDR3 bases: TGCGCCAGCAGCCAAGGGCGCTCCTACGAGCAGTACTTC. The chain combines TRBV4-3 with TRBJ2-7; no reliable D call. CDR1 and CDR2 (germline): LGHNA, YSLEER. CDR3 length: 13 amino acids. V gave up 1 base and J gave up 0 bases, with 4 bases separating them.

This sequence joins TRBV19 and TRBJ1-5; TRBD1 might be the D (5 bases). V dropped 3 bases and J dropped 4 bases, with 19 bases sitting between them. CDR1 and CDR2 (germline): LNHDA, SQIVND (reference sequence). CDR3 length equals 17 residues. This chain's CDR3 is CASSILRDSPQNQPQHF. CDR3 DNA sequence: TGTGCCAGTAGTATTCTTCGGGACTCTCCACAAAATCAGCCCCAGCATTTT.

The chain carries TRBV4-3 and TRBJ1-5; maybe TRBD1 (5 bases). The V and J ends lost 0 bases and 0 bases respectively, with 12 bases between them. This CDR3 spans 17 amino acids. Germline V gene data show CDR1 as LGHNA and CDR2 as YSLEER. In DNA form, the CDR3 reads TGCGCCAGCAGCCAAGATGGATGGGGGATTAGCAATCAGCCCCAGCATTTT. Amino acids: CASSQDGWGISNQPQHF.

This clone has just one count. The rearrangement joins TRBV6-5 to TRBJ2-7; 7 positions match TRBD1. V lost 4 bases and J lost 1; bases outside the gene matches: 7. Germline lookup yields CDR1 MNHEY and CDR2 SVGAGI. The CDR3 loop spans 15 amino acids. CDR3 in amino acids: CASSSYRGDSYEQYF. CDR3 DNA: TGTGCCAGCAGTTCCTACAGGGGAGATTCCTACGAGCAGTACTTC.

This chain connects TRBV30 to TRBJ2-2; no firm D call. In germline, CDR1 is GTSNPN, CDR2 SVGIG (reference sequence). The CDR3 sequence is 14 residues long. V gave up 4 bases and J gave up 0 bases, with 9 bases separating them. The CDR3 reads CAWTTSANTGELFF. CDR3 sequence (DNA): TGTGCCTGGACTACATCCGCGAACACCGGGGAGCTGTTTTTT.

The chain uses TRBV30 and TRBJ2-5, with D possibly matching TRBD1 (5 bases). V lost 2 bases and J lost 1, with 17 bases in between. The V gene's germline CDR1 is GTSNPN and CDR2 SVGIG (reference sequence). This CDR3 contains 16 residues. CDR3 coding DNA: TGTGCCTGGAGTAAGTTGAAGACAGCGAGCCAAGAGACCCAGTACTTC. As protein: CAWSKLKTASQETQYF. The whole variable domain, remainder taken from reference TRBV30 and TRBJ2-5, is SQTIHQWPATLVQPVGSPLSLECTVEGTSNPNLYWYRQAAGRGLQLLFYSVGIGQISSEVPQNLSASRPQDRQFILSSKKLLLSDSGFYLCAWSKLKTASQETQYFGPGTRLLVL.

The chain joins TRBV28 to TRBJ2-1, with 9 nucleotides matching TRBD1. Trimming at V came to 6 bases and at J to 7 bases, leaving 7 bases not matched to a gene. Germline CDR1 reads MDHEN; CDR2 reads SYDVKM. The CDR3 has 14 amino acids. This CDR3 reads CASSRTGASNEQFF. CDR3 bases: TGTGCCAGCAGCCGGACAGGGGCATCGAATGAGCAGTTCTTC.

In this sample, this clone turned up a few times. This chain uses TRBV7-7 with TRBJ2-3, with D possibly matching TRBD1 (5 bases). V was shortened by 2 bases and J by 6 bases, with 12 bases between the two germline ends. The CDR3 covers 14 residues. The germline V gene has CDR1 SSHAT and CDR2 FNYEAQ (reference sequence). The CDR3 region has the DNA TGTGCCAGCAGCTTAAGGGCAGGGTTGGATACGCAGTATTTT. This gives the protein CASSLRAGLDTQYF.

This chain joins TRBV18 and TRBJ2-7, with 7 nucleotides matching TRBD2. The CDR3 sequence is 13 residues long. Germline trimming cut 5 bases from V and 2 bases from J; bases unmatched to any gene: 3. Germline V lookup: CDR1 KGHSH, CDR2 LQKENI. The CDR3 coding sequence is TGTGCCAGCTCAACGGGGACTACCTACGAGCAGTACTTC. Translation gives CASSTGTTYEQYF.

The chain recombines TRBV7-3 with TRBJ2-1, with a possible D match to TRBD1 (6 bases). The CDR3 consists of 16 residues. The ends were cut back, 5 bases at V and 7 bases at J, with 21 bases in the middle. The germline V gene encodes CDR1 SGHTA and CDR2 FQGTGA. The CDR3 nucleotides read TGTGCCAGCAGCCCCCAGAGCCAGGGGCTTGGGAATGAGCAGTTCTTC. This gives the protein CASSPQSQGLGNEQFF.

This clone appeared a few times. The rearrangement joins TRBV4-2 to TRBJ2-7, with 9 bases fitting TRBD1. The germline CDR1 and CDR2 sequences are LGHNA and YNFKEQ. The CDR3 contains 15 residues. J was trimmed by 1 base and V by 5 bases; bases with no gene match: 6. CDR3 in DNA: TGTGCCAGCAGCATACCGGGACAGGGTTCCTACGAGCAGTACTTC. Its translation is CASSIPGQGSYEQYF.

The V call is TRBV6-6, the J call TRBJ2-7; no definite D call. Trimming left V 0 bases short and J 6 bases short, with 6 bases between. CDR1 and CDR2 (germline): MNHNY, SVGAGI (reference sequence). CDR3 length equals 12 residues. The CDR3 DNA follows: TGTGCCAGCAGTTACTCAGGGCTCGAGCAGTACTTC. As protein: CASSYSGLEQYF.

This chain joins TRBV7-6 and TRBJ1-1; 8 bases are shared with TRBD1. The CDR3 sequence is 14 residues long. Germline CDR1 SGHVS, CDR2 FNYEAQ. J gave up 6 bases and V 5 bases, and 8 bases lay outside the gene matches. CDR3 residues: CASSAKTGVAEAFF. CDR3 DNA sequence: TGTGCCAGCAGCGCTAAGACAGGGGTCGCTGAAGCTTTCTTT. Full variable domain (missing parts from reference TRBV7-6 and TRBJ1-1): GAGVSQSPRYKVTKRGQDVALRCDPISGHVSLYWYRQALGQGPEFLTYFNYEAQQDKSGLPNDRFSAERPEGSISTLTIQRTEQRDSAMYRCASSAKTGVAEAFFGQGTRLTVV.

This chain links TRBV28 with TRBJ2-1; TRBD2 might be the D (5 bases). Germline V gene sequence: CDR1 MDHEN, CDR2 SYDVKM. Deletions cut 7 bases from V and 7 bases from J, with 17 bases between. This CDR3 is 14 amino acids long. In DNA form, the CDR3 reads TGTGCCAGCACGGGGTTAGGAGCGTGGAATGAGCAGTTCTTC. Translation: CASTGLGAWNEQFF.

CDR3 region: CSGTGNTEAFF. CDR3 DNA sequence: TGCAGCGGGACCGGGAACACTGAAGCTTTCTTT. The chain joins TRBV29-1 to TRBJ1-1; D unresolved. This CDR3 has 11 residues. Per germline, CDR1 SQVTM and CDR2 ANQGSEA. The V gene lost 7 bases and the J gene lost 1 base, with 7 bases spanning the gap.

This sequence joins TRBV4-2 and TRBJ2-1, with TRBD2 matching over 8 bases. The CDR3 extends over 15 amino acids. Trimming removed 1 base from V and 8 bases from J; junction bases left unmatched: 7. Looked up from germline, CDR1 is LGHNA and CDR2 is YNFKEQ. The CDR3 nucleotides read TGTGCCAGCAGCCAAGCTTCGGGAGGGCACGATGAGCAGTTCTTC. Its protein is CASSQASGGHDEQFF.

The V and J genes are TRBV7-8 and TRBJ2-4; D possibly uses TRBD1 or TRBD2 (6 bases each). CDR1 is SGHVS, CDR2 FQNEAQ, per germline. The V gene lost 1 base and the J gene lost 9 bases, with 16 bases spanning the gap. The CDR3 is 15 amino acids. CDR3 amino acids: CASSLEGGRQSIQYF. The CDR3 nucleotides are TGTGCCAGCAGCTTAGAGGGGGGACGGCAGAGCATTCAGTACTTC.

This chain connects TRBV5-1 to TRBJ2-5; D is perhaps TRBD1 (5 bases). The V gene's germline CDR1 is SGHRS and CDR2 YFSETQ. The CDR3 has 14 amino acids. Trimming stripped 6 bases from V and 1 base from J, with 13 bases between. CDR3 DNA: TGCGCCAGCAAATCTGGACAAGTCCAAGAGACCCAGTACTTC. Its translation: CASKSGQVQETQYF.

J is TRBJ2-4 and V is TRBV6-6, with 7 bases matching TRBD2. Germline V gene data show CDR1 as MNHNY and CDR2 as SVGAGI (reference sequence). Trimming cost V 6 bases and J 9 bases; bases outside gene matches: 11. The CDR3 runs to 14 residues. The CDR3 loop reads CASSHQAGYGIQYF. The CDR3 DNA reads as TGTGCCAGCAGCCATCAAGCGGGGTACGGCATTCAGTACTTC.

CDR3 nucleotides: TGTGCCAGCAGTGGTAACGGGGAGCTGTTTTTT. Its translation: CASSGNGELFF. The chain joins TRBV6-1 to TRBJ2-2; D is ambiguous. The length of the CDR3 is 11 residues. V lost 4 bases and J lost 7, with 4 bases in between. Germline V gene data show CDR1 as MNHNS and CDR2 as SASEGT.

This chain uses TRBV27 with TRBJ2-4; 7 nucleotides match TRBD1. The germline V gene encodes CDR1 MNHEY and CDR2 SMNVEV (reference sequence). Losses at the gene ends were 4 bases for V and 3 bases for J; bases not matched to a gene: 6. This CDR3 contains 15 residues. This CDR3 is CASSSLQGNKNIQYF. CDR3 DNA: TGTGCCAGCAGTTCCTTACAGGGGAACAAAAACATTCAGTACTTC.

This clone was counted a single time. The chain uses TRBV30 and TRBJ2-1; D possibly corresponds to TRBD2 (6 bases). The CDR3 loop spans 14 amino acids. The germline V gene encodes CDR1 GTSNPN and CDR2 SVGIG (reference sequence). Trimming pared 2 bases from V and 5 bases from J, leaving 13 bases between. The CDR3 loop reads CAWSSGGIHNEQFF. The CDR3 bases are TGTGCCTGGAGTTCTGGCGGGATTCACAATGAGCAGTTCTTC.

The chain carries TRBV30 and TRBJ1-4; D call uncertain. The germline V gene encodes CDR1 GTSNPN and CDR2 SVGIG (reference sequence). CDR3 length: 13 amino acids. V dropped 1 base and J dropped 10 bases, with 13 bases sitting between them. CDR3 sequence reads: CAWSEDPAAKLFF. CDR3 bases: TGTGCCTGGAGTGAGGACCCCGCGGCAAAACTGTTTTTT.

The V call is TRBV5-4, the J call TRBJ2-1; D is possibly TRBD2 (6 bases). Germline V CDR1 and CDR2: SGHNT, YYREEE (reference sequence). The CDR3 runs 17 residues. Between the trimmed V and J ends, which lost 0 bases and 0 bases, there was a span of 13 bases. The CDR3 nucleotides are TGTGCCAGCAGCTTGGATTTAGCGGTGAGCTCCTACAATGAGCAGTTCTTC. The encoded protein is CASSLDLAVSSYNEQFF.

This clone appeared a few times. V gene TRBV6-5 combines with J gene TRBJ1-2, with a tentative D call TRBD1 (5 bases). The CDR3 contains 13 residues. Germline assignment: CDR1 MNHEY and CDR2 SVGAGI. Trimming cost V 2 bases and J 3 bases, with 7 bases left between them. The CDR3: CASSYRGYYGYTF. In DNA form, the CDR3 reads TGTGCCAGCAGTTACAGGGGATACTATGGCTACACCTTC.